These 14 T cell receptor beta chains were all obtained from the same sample, sequenced in a study of patients and donors after allogeneic stem cell transplantation. Each CDR3 protein gets one entry after TCRdb re-called the RT-PCR reads with MiXCR. The sample contains a few hundred thousand distinct CDR3 sequences, more than 35% of which appear only once. The sample comprised blood, either unsorted or a sorted T cell fraction (not recorded which). The receptor source for this set is a human donor who was either an allogeneic HSCT recipient or a stem cell or donor lymphocyte infusion donor (not recorded which). It is not recorded whose cells these are; they may come from a transplant donor.

V and J are TRBV7-9 and TRBJ2-3; D gene uncertain. Germline CDR1 SEHNR, CDR2 FQNEAQ (reference sequence). The germline V and J ends were trimmed by 5 bases and 6 bases, with 15 bases remaining between them. The CDR3 is 14 amino acids. CDR3: CASSPRTSADTQYF. DNA of the CDR3: TGTGCCAGCAGCCCCAGGACCTCGGCGGATACGCAGTATTTT.

CDR3 DNA: TGCAGTGCCCCCGGCGGGGGGATGGCAGCTTTCTTT. Translation: CSAPGGGMAAFF. V gene TRBV20-1 combines with J gene TRBJ1-1, with D tentatively TRBD1 (5 bases). The germline V and J ends were trimmed by 6 bases and 10 bases, with 18 bases remaining between them. CDR3 length equals 12 residues. The germline V gene encodes CDR1 DFQATT and CDR2 SNEGSKA (reference sequence).

This clonotype was recorded once. The chain combines TRBV7-9 with TRBJ2-2; D uncertain. The CDR3 covers 16 residues. Trimming left V 1 base short and J 1 base short, with 10 bases between. Germline V CDR1 and CDR2: SEHNR, FQNEAQ (reference sequence). Here the CDR3 reads CASSLVPVGNTGELFF. CDR3 DNA sequence: TGTGCCAGCAGCTTAGTTCCAGTCGGGAACACCGGGGAGCTGTTTTTT.

This chain links TRBV12-3 or TRBV12-4 with TRBJ1-2; 10 bases are a match to TRBD1. The CDR3 has 14 amino acids. The V and J ends lost 7 bases and 4 bases, in that order; junction bases with no gene match: 6. CDR3 sequence (DNA): TGTGCCAGCACCGGGACAGGGGAGGGCTATGGCTACACCTTC. Its protein product is CASTGTGEGYGYTF.

This clonotype was counted only a few times. The V and J genes are TRBV24-1 and TRBJ1-1; D gene ambiguous. This CDR3 region has 13 residues. Germline V gene data show CDR1 as KGHDR and CDR2 as SFDVKD. V lost 5 bases and J 5 bases, leaving 11 bases between the germline ends. The CDR3 loop is CATSVRGGTEAFF. The CDR3 coding sequence is TGTGCCACCAGTGTTAGAGGTGGGACTGAAGCTTTCTTT.

The J gene is TRBJ1-6, the V gene TRBV6-5, with TRBD1 identical over 10 bases. Germline-derived CDR1 and CDR2 are MNHEY and SVGAGI. Unmatched junction bases numbered 8, after V lost 5 bases and J lost 10 bases. The CDR3 consists of 15 residues. The CDR3 region is CASSPSGTGESPLHF. CDR3 bases: TGTGCCAGCAGTCCCTCCGGGACAGGGGAATCACCCCTCCACTTT.

The CDR3: CASSLPGRINQPQHF. The CDR3 bases are TGTGCCAGCAGCTTGCCGGGACGGATCAATCAGCCCCAGCATTTT. The chain links TRBV5-8 to TRBJ1-5; possibly TRBD1 for D (5 bases). The CDR3 runs 15 residues. V was shortened by 1 base and J by 3 bases, with 11 bases between the two germline ends. The germline gives CDR1 SGHTS, CDR2 YDEGEE.

V gene TRBV5-1 combines with J gene TRBJ1-2, with 7 bases that match TRBD1. The CDR3 runs to 19 residues. V shed 0 bases and J 1 base; nucleotides not matched to a gene: 15. The germline CDR1 and CDR2 sequences are SGHRS and YFSETQ. CDR3 sequence (DNA): TGCGCCAGCAGCTTGGCCCCCGGACAGGAAACATTATATAACTATGGCTACACCTTC. Amino acid sequence: CASSLAPGQETLYNYGYTF.

This chain links TRBV12-3 or TRBV12-4 with TRBJ2-3, with TRBD2 matching 8 bases. J was trimmed by 6 bases and V by 6 bases; bases with no gene match: 5. This CDR3 has 13 amino acids. CDR3 sequence reads: CASRTSEGDTQYF. CDR3 DNA sequence: TGTGCCAGCAGGACTAGCGAGGGGGATACGCAGTATTTT.

V is TRBV3-1 and J is TRBJ2-3; perhaps TRBD1 as D (5 bases). V was clipped by 1 base and J by 6 bases, with 11 bases between them. The germline CDR1 and CDR2 sequences are LGHDT and YNNKEL (reference sequence). CDR3 length equals 14 residues. The CDR3 region is CASSQVAGMDTQYF. The CDR3 nucleotides read TGTGCCAGCAGCCAAGTGGCAGGGATGGATACGCAGTATTTT.

This clonotype was counted between two and nine times. In DNA form, the CDR3 reads TGTGCCAGCAGTCCGAATAGGGGGCGAGAGACCCAGTACTTC. Its translation is CASSPNRGRETQYF. This rearrangement joins TRBV27 to TRBJ2-5; 7 bases map to TRBD1. V shed 5 bases and J 4 bases; nucleotides not matched to a gene: 7. Germline-derived CDR1 and CDR2 are MNHEY and SMNVEV (reference sequence). CDR3 length: 14 residues.

This chain uses TRBV3-1 with TRBJ2-7; the D is unclear. With 1 base removed from V and 6 bases from J, the gap between germline ends came to 7 bases. The CDR3 is 12 residues long. CDR1 and CDR2 from the germline V gene are LGHDT and YNNKEL (reference sequence). CDR3 protein: CASSQGVSEQYF. The CDR3 region has the DNA TGTGCCAGCAGCCAAGGAGTATCCGAGCAGTACTTC.

The sample holds a few counts of this clonotype. The V call is TRBV29-1, the J call TRBJ1-2; 10 nucleotides agree with TRBD1. Trimming at V came to 4 bases and at J to 6 bases, leaving 5 bases not matched to a gene. Germline V lookup: CDR1 SQVTM, CDR2 ANQGSEA. The CDR3 is 13 amino acids. DNA for the CDR3: TGCAGCGTTGCCCGGGACAGGGGAGATGGCTACACCTTC. This encodes CSVARDRGDGYTF.

The chain joins TRBV5-1 to TRBJ2-1; 11 bases line up with TRBD1. The CDR3 consists of 15 residues. Germline CDR1 reads SGHRS; CDR2 reads YFSETQ. With V trimmed by 4 bases and J by 10 bases, 10 bases remained unmatched. The CDR3, as DNA: TGCGCCAGCAGCACCGGGACAGGGGGAGCGGGGGAGCAGTTCTTC. Translated: CASSTGTGGAGEQFF.